This TCR beta chain was identified during a study of blood T cells in healthy people across ages. Study as a whole: The template switching approach captured approximately one barcoded beta molecule for every two T cells.

Next came a second PCR, run for about 7 to 12 cycles, which used a sample-barcoded 5' primer along with a J-beta primer mix. The study obtained at least 3 million CDR3-containing paired-end reads from every sample. TCRdb called the 5' RACE reads again in MiXCR, with one record for every CDR3 protein. Counted here are about a million distinct CDR3 sequences, around 48% occurring once; the ten biggest clones make up around an eighth. Germline V gene sequence: CDR1 LGHNA, CDR2 YNFKEQ. V dropped 4 bases and J dropped 5 bases, with 21 bases sitting between them. The CDR3 contains 16 residues. The amount of total RNA extracted per sample was at least 5.5 micrograms.

The sequenced sample consisted of blood. This clonotype was obtained from a man aged 25-45 years in good health. The V call is TRBV4-2, the J call TRBJ2-7; a weak D match, TRBD2 (5 bases). CDR3: CASSPSNRMEVHEQYF. The CDR3 coding sequence is TGTGCCAGCAGCCCATCAAACCGTATGGAGGTCCACGAGCAGTACTTC.